Shown below are 22 T cell receptor beta chains from a single sample sequenced in a study of T cells in Graves' hyperthyroidism and ophthalmopathy (dated by TCRdb to between 2018 and 2021). The library was prepared using multiplex PCR. Instrument used: Illumina HiSeq 2000. The TCR beta CDR3 regions were amplified from the RNA transcripts. A first-round RT-PCR of the TCR CDR3 used the HTBI primer set with the Qiagen OneStep RT-PCR kit. The public sequencing data were trimmed at Q25 with fastp and processed into clonotypes with MiXCR by TCRdb, which kept only in-frame beta chains. For every CDR3 protein sequence, its rows merge into one entry that carries the most common genes and DNA. The sample includes about 200,000 distinct CDR3 sequences, with 17% observed a single time. Around 52% of the sample belongs to the ten largest clones. Sequencing was carried out using blood. All receptors come from a woman aged 45-59 years with Graves' hyperthyroidism.

CDR3 loop: CASSELQGFSQEQYF. For the CDR3, the DNA is TGCGCCAGCAGTGAACTACAGGGGTTCTCGCAAGAGCAGTACTTC. The chain couples TRBV10-2 to TRBJ2-7; 7 bases agree with TRBD1. The CDR3 has 15 residues. From germline, CDR1 is WSHSY and CDR2 SAAADI. J gave up 7 bases and V 3 bases, and 12 bases lay outside the gene matches.

This chain connects TRBV7-6 to TRBJ1-1; D may be TRBD1 (5 bases). The V and J ends lost 5 bases and 0 bases respectively, with 13 bases between them. The CDR3 consists of 15 residues. In germline, CDR1 is SGHVS, CDR2 FNYEAQ. In nucleotides, the CDR3 is TGTGCCAGCAGCCCGAAGCAGGGTGTGAACACTGAAGCTTTCTTT. The encoded protein is CASSPKQGVNTEAFF. Looking up the rest from reference TRBV7-6 and TRBJ1-1 gives the full variable domain: GAGVSQSPRYKVTKRGQDVALRCDPISGHVSLYWYRQALGQGPEFLTYFNYEAQQDKSGLPNDRFSAERPEGSISTLTIQRTEQRDSAMYRCASSPKQGVNTEAFFGQGTRLTVV.

The genes are TRBV2 and TRBJ2-7; 8 nucleotides line up with TRBD2. Trimming at V came to 7 bases and at J to 5 bases, leaving 16 bases not matched to a gene. CDR1 SNHLY and CDR2 FYNNEI come from the germline V gene. The CDR3 extends over 16 amino acids. For the CDR3, the DNA is TGTGCCAGCACTTTCAGCGGGAGAGATGGGGGGAACGAGCAGTACTTC. Amino acid sequence: CASTFSGRDGGNEQYF.

This clonotype was seen more than once but under ten times. The chain uses TRBV2 and TRBJ1-5, with a weak D call TRBD1 (5 bases). Germline values: CDR1 SNHLY, CDR2 FYNNEI. This CDR3 is built from 13 residues. The V and J ends lost 9 bases and 2 bases respectively, with 11 bases between them. The DNA of the CDR3 is TGTGCCAGTAGAAAGGGGCGCAATCAGCCCCAGCATTTT. This translates into CASRKGRNQPQHF. The full variable domain, rest sourced from reference TRBV2 and TRBJ1-5, is EPEVTQTPSHQVTQMGQEVILRCVPISNHLYFYWYRQILGQKVEFLVSFYNNEISEKSEIFDDQFSVERPDGSNFTLKIRSTKLEDSAMYFCASRKGRNQPQHFGDGTRLSIL.

Ten or more counts support this clonotype. V usage is TRBV15 and J usage is TRBJ1-2; weak D call: TRBD1 (5 bases). From germline, CDR1 is LNHNV and CDR2 YYDKDF (reference sequence). The CDR3 sequence is 14 residues long. The germline V and J ends were trimmed by 0 bases and 8 bases, with 13 bases remaining between them. The CDR3 loop reads CATSRDQMGQGYTF. The CDR3 DNA follows: TGTGCCACCAGCAGAGATCAGATGGGGCAAGGCTACACCTTC.

This clonotype was observed a few times. The chain couples TRBV27 to TRBJ2-3, with a possible D match to TRBD2 (5 bases). V lost 10 bases and J 0 bases, leaving 23 bases between the germline ends. This CDR3 has 17 residues. CDR1 MNHEY and CDR2 SMNVEV come from the germline V gene (reference sequence). CDR3 DNA: TGTGCCACCGGGGTAGTAGGAGGTCTTGCTAGCACAGATACGCAGTATTTT. Protein product: CATGVVGGLASTDTQYF.

In nucleotides, the CDR3 is TGTGCTAGTGGCGAAAGGACTAGCACGAGCTCCTACAATGAGCAGTTCTTC. Its protein is CASGERTSTSSYNEQFF. The J gene is TRBJ2-1, the V gene TRBV12-5; 8 bases are a match to TRBD2. Losses at the gene ends were 6 bases for V and 0 bases for J; bases not matched to a gene: 10. The CDR3 has 17 residues. Germline V gives CDR1 LGHNT, CDR2 FRNRAP.

This clonotype has at least ten counts. CDR3 DNA sequence: TGTGCCAGCAGCCAAGTCTCTACATTACTTAACAATGAGCAGTTCTTC. Protein sequence: CASSQVSTLLNNEQFF. The V call is TRBV3-1, the J call TRBJ2-1; D is uncertain. Germline V CDR1 and CDR2: LGHDT, YNNKEL (reference sequence). Between the trimmed V and J ends, which lost 1 base and 5 bases, there was a span of 15 bases. This CDR3 region has 16 residues.

As for this clonotype: It may be a read error: a sequence one base away is much more abundant. The chain joins TRBV4-1 to TRBJ2-7; TRBD1 matches 8 bases. The germline gives CDR1 MGHRA, CDR2 YSYEKL. V dropped 1 base and J dropped 8; count of bases not matched to a gene: 7. This CDR3 is built from 14 residues. The CDR3, as DNA: TGCGCCAGCAGCCAAGTCGGACAGGGCCACAAGCAGTACTTC. This translates into CASSQVGQGHKQYF.

This clonotype showed up many times. A much more abundant neighbour one base away suggests this may be a read error. The chain employs TRBV28 and TRBJ1-2; a possible D gene is TRBD1 (5 bases). There are 14 residues in the CDR3. Trimming took 8 bases from V and 4 from J, leaving 17 bases between them. The germline gives CDR1 MDHEN, CDR2 SYDVKM. The CDR3 DNA reads as TGTGCCAGCGGGGGATTGGCAGCGGGCTATGGCTACACCTTC. Its translation is CASGGLAAGYGYTF.

This clonotype appeared a few times. The chain uses TRBV7-3 and TRBJ2-5; TRBD1 matches 11 bases. V shed 1 base, J shed 5 bases, and the junction held 3 bases outside the gene matches. The length of the CDR3 is 15 residues. Germline V gives CDR1 SGHTA, CDR2 FQGTGA. The CDR3 loop reads CASSLRTGGLETQYF. CDR3 nucleotide sequence: TGTGCCAGCAGCTTAAGGACAGGGGGCCTGGAGACCCAGTACTTC.

The chain combines TRBV9 with TRBJ2-7; the match to TRBD2 covers 11 bases. The CDR3 consists of 15 residues. Germline V CDR1 and CDR2: SGDLS, YYNGEE. Germline trimming cut 3 bases from V and 4 bases from J; bases unmatched to any gene: 6. The CDR3 DNA follows: TGTGCCAGCAGCGGTAGCGGGAGGGCTCCTTACGAGCAGTACTTC. It yields the protein CASSGSGRAPYEQYF.

This clonotype has at least ten counts. V gene TRBV7-9 combines with J gene TRBJ2-7; 7 bases match TRBD2. Germline CDR1 reads SEHNR; CDR2 reads FQNEAQ (reference sequence). The CDR3 loop spans 19 amino acids. V was pared by 4 bases and J by 8 bases, with 26 bases of the junction left unmatched. CDR3 coding DNA: TGTGCCAGCAGCTCACCACTAATCGGGACTACCGACCACTTACTCAAGCAGTACTTC. Residues: CASSSPLIGTTDHLLKQYF.

The chain carries TRBV11-2 and TRBJ2-7, with TRBD1 matching 8 bases. The CDR3 is made up of 17 amino acids. J was trimmed by 5 bases and V by 1 base; bases with no gene match: 13. CDR1 and CDR2 from the germline V gene are SGHAT and FQNNGV. CDR3 sequence (DNA): TGTGCCAGCAGCTTAGGGGCCAGGGGGCGTTTCTATGACGAGCAGTACTTC. Translated: CASSLGARGRFYDEQYF.

Ten or more counts support this clonotype. The chain carries TRBV5-1 and TRBJ2-1; D gene ambiguous. Trimming left V 3 bases short and J 0 bases short, with 13 bases between. CDR1 is SGHRS, CDR2 YFSETQ, per germline. The CDR3 has 16 amino acids. The CDR3 DNA sequence: TGCGCCAGCAGCTCGGCTGCTACGACCTCCTACAATGAGCAGTTCTTC. Translation gives CASSSAATTSYNEQFF.

V usage is TRBV14 and J usage is TRBJ2-7, with a tentative D call TRBD1 (5 bases). The germline gives CDR1 SGHDN, CDR2 FVKESK. This CDR3 region has 11 residues. With 2 bases removed from V and 9 bases from J, the gap between germline ends came to 8 bases. CDR3 loop: CASSQQGRQYF. DNA for the CDR3: TGTGCCAGCAGCCAACAGGGAAGGCAGTACTTC.

The chain links TRBV3-1 to TRBJ1-6; D remains unclear. Germline lookup yields CDR1 LGHDT and CDR2 YNNKEL (reference sequence). There are 14 residues in the CDR3. Trimming pared 4 bases from V and 6 bases from J, leaving 10 bases between. CDR3 bases: TGTGCCAGCAGCCCGGACGGAAGTAATTCACCCCTCCACTTT. It is translated as CASSPDGSNSPLHF.

This sequence joins TRBV19 and TRBJ1-5; D not certain. With 2 bases removed from V and 2 bases from J, the gap between germline ends came to 13 bases. Germline-derived CDR1 and CDR2 are LNHDA and SQIVND (reference sequence). CDR3 size: 16 residues. The CDR3 loop is CASSIITEAGNQPQHF. The DNA for the CDR3 is TGTGCCAGTAGTATAATAACAGAAGCAGGCAATCAGCCCCAGCATTTT.

The chain carries TRBV6-1 and TRBJ1-4; tentatively, D is TRBD1 (5 bases). V was shortened by 6 bases and J by 1 base, with 18 bases between the two germline ends. CDR3 length: 17 amino acids. Germline V lookup: CDR1 MNHNS, CDR2 SASEGT. This CDR3 is CASSLTRGSGTNEKLFF. In nucleotides, the CDR3 is TGTGCCAGCAGCTTAACACGGGGGTCAGGAACTAATGAAAAACTGTTTTTT.

The chain has TRBV6-4 and TRBJ1-1, with 9 bases that match TRBD1. Germline loops: CDR1 MRHNA, CDR2 SNTAGT. V lost 8 bases and J lost 4; bases outside the gene matches: 8. The CDR3 is made up of 14 amino acids. CDR3 sequence: CASRVTGGATEAFF. In DNA form, the CDR3 reads TGTGCCAGCCGAGTGACAGGGGGTGCCACTGAAGCTTTCTTT.

The rearrangement joins TRBV30 to TRBJ2-1, with 9 bases identical to TRBD1. Germline assignment: CDR1 GTSNPN and CDR2 SVGIG (reference sequence). The ends lost 0 bases at V and 12 bases at J; junction bases unmatched: 9. The CDR3 runs to 14 residues. Here the CDR3 reads CAWSVVGQGSGQFF. CDR3 in DNA: TGTGCCTGGAGTGTAGTGGGACAGGGCTCCGGGCAGTTCTTC. Drawing the rest from reference TRBV30 and TRBJ2-1, the complete variable domain is SQTIHQWPATLVQPVGSPLSLECTVEGTSNPNLYWYRQAAGRGLQLLFYSVGIGQISSEVPQNLSASRPQDRQFILSSKKLLLSDSGFYLCAWSVVGQGSGQFFGPGTRLTVL.

This clonotype was counted ten times or more. V usage is TRBV7-3 and J usage is TRBJ2-1, with TRBD2 matching over 13 bases. The germline V gene encodes CDR1 SGHTA and CDR2 FQGTGA. The length of the CDR3 is 15 residues. Trimming at V came to 5 bases and at J to 9 bases, leaving 7 bases not matched to a gene. DNA for the CDR3: TGTGCCAGCAGCCGTGGACTAGCGGGAGCTTCTGAGCAGTTCTTC. Protein product: CASSRGLAGASEQFF. The variable domain in full, with the rest retrieved from reference TRBV7-3 and TRBJ2-1, is GAGVSQTPSNKVTEKGKYVELRCDPISGHTALYWYRQSLGQGPEFLIYFQGTGAADDSGLPNDRFFAVRPEGSVSTLKIQRTERGDSAVYLCASSRGLAGASEQFFGPGTRLTVL.